This is a list of T cell receptor beta chains from one sample in a study of Tregs in tolerant kidney transplant recipients. Profiling relied on immunoSEQ multiplex PCR, and the TCRdb table lists in-frame clones only, not all of them. Among hundreds of thousands of clones listed, 65% to 85% were seen once. Material: CD4+ T cells from blood. The origin of the receptors is a human donor in good health. Both conserved end residues are part of each CDR3. Each record gives: V gene, clone size, D gene, J gene, CDR3 DNA, CDR3 protein. D genes are given only for firm matches. Clone size appears in some rows only: once, few, many, or a class for an expanded clone.

>TRBV19|NA|TRBD2|TRBJ2-3
TGTGCCAGTAGTTCTAGGACTAGCGGGAGGTGGACAGATACGCAGTATTTT
CASSSRTSGRWTDTQYF
>TRBV5-1|NA|TRBD1|TRBJ2-1
TGCGCCAGCAGCCCCTGGGTGGGACAGAGCTACAATGAGCAGTTCTTC
CASSPWVGQSYNEQFF
>TRBV2|NA|TRBD2|TRBJ2-3
TGTGCCAGCAGTAACCTAGGGACTAGCGGAACAGATACGCAGTATTTT
CASSNLGTSGTDTQYF
>TRBV10-1|NA|TRBD1|TRBJ1-1
TGCGCCAGCACTCCGGGACAGGGAAGGAACACTGAAGCTTTCTTT
CASTPGQGRNTEAFF
>TRBV18|NA|TRBD2|TRBJ2-7
TGTGCCAGCTCACCGGGGAGGGGACGGAGCTCCTACGAGCAGTACTTC
CASSPGRGRSSYEQYF
>TRBV7-9|NA|NA|TRBJ2-1
TGTGCCAGCAGCTTCGGGCTGCCCGGACAGCAGTTCTTC
CASSFGLPGQQFF
>TRBV7-8|NA|NA|TRBJ2-3
TGTGCCAGCAGTTCCCGGGACCCAGTGGGAGATACGCAGTATTTT
CASSSRDPVGDTQYF
>TRBV6-5|few|NA|TRBJ1-4
TGTGCCAGCAGTTCTCGGACGGACGAAAAACTGTTTTTT
CASSSRTDEKLFF
>TRBV6-1|NA|NA|TRBJ1-1
TGTGCCAGCCGGGGCAGGACAGCCGAGGATACTGAAGCTTTCTTT
CASRGRTAEDTEAFF
>TRBV7-7|NA|TRBD1|TRBJ1-3
TGTGCTAGCAGCCCCCGACAGGGTGGAGGAAACACCATATATTTT
CASSPRQGGGNTIYF
>TRBV11-2|NA|NA|TRBJ2-2
TGTGCCACCCGGAAGTCCTCAGGGGAGCTGTTTTTT
CATRKSSGELFF
>TRBV10-3|NA|NA|TRBJ1-1
TGTGCCATCAGTGGCTATCGCGGGTACACTGAAGCTTTCTTT
CAISGYRGYTEAFF
>TRBV5-1|NA|NA|TRBJ2-3
TGCGCCAGCAGCCTCCCCGAGGTCGCCTTTGCAGATACGCAGTATTTT
CASSLPEVAFADTQYF
>TRBV5-4|NA|TRBD2|TRBJ2-3
TGTGCCAGCAGCCCACTTTCCGGGGGGAGCACAGATACGCAGTATTTT
CASSPLSGGSTDTQYF
>TRBV5-4|NA|TRBD2|TRBJ2-7
TGTGCCAGCAGCTTGGCTAGCGGGGGTTTCTCCTACGAGCAGTACTTC
CASSLASGGFSYEQYF
>TRBV6-1|NA|NA|TRBJ2-7
TGTGCCAGCAGTACCGCAGGGGCCTACGAGCAGTACTTC
CASSTAGAYEQYF
>TRBV10-1|NA|TRBD1|TRBJ1-4
TGCGCCAGCCCCAGAACCTCCGGACAGGGCGGTTCCGCGTCTAATGAAAAACTGTTTTTT
CASPRTSGQGGSASNEKLFF
>TRBV7-2|NA|NA|TRBJ2-3
TGTGCCAGCAGCTTTAAGGCGTTCCCAGATACGCAGTATTTT
CASSFKAFPDTQYF
>TRBV5-4|NA|TRBD2|TRBJ2-7
TGTGCCAGCAGCTTCCAAGGCGGGGGCTCCTACGAGCAGTACTTC
CASSFQGGGSYEQYF
>TRBV6-4|NA|NA|TRBJ1-2
TGTGCCAGCAGTGGAGGGCAGGGGACGGGCTACACCTTC
CASSGGQGTGYTF
>TRBV18|NA|NA|TRBJ1-3
TGTGCCAGCTCACCGGCCGAGGGACCGATCTCTGGAAACACCATATATTTT
CASSPAEGPISGNTIYF
>TRBV20-1|NA|NA|TRBJ1-1
TGCAGTGCCCCTCTCGGGGCTGAAGCTTTCTTT
CSAPLGAEAFF
>TRBV19|NA|NA|TRBJ1-2
TGTGCCAGTATTCCTCTCGACGGTCGCTATGGCTACACCTTC
CASIPLDGRYGYTF
>TRBV6-1|NA|NA|TRBJ1-3
TGTGCCAGCAGTCCCCGACTGACTATAGGAAACACCATATATTTT
CASSPRLTIGNTIYF
>TRBV15|NA|NA|TRBJ1-6
TGTGCCACCAGCAGAAAGGGGGGGAATTCACCCCTCCACTTT
CATSRKGGNSPLHF
>TRBV30|NA|NA|TRBJ2-2
TGTGCCTGGAACGTTTTGGCGGGGAACACCGGGGAGCTGTTTTTT
CAWNVLAGNTGELFF
>TRBV7-9|NA|NA|TRBJ1-1
TGTGCCAGCAGCCCACAGGGCATCATGAACACTGAAGCTTTCTTT
CASSPQGIMNTEAFF
>TRBV18|NA|TRBD1|TRBJ1-2
TGTGCCAGCTCACCAGGAACCTCGGACAGGTCTGACGGCTACACCTTC
CASSPGTSDRSDGYTF
>TRBV27|few|TRBD1|TRBJ2-7
TGTGCCAGCTCCGGGACAGGGGTCTACGAGCAGTACTTC
CASSGTGVYEQYF
>TRBV11-2|NA|TRBD1|TRBJ1-4
TGTGCCAGCAGCACGCGGACAGGGCGGGGGGAAAAACTGTTTTTT
CASSTRTGRGEKLFF
>TRBV7-2|NA|TRBD1|TRBJ1-6
TGTGCCAGCAGCTTAGCGGGGGGACAGGGTGGTGCACCCCTCCACTTT
CASSLAGGQGGAPLHF
>TRBV18|NA|NA|TRBJ2-7
TGTGCCAGCTCACCAATTTGGACGGGAAACTCCTACGAGCAGTACTTC
CASSPIWTGNSYEQYF
>TRBV12-5|NA|NA|TRBJ2-1
TGTGCTAGTGGTTTGGTACACAATGAGCAGTTCTTC
CASGLVHNEQFF
>TRBV19|NA|TRBD1|TRBJ2-1
TGTGCCAGTAGTCGCACAGGGGCCTACAATGAGCAGTTCTTC
CASSRTGAYNEQFF
>TRBV18|once|TRBD1|TRBJ1-3
TGTGCCAGCTCACGGGACAGGGCCTCTGGAAACACCATATATTTT
CASSRDRASGNTIYF
>TRBV6-5|NA|NA|TRBJ1-1
TGTGCCAGCAGTTACCGAACAAGGAACACTGAAGCTTTCTTT
CASSYRTRNTEAFF
>TRBV19|NA|TRBD1|TRBJ1-4
TGTGCCAGTAGTATAACCCGGACAGGGGAGGGAAGAAAACTGTTTTTT
CASSITRTGEGRKLFF
>TRBV5-1|NA|NA|TRBJ2-7
TGCGCCAACAGCTTGGAGTTACCTTCCTACGAGCAGTACTTC
CANSLELPSYEQYF
>TRBV27|NA|TRBD2|TRBJ2-3
TGTGCCAGCAGCAAGCGGGATGGCACAGATACGCAGTATTTT
CASSKRDGTDTQYF
>TRBV18|NA|TRBD2|TRBJ2-7
TGTGCCAGCTCAGAGGGACTAGACTACGAGCAGTACTTC
CASSEGLDYEQYF
>TRBV5-4|NA|NA|TRBJ1-3
TGTGCCAGCCGGGGTTCCTCTGGAAACACCATATATTTT
CASRGSSGNTIYF
>TRBV30|NA|NA|TRBJ2-3
TGTGCCTGGACCCTCAGAAATACGCAGTATTTT
CAWTLRNTQYF
>TRBV4-1|NA|NA|TRBJ2-2
TGCGCCAGCAGCCAAGTTCGGGGACTGAACACCGGGGAGCTGTTTTTT
CASSQVRGLNTGELFF
>TRBV5-1|few|NA|TRBJ1-1
TGCGCCAGCAGTCCTAGGGAGTTTGCTAACACTGAAGCTTTCTTT
CASSPREFANTEAFF
>TRBV6-5|few|NA|TRBJ2-7
TGTGCCAGCAGTTCCCCGAGACGGACCTACGAGCAGTACTTC
CASSSPRRTYEQYF
>TRBV10-3|NA|NA|TRBJ1-1
TGTGCCATCAGTGAGTCGCGGGGGAAGAACACTGAAGCTTTCTTT
CAISESRGKNTEAFF
>TRBV4-1|NA|TRBD2|TRBJ2-5
TGCGCCAGCAGCCACACGAGGGGAGGGCAAGAGACCCAGTACTTC
CASSHTRGGQETQYF
>TRBV5-1|NA|NA|TRBJ2-7
TGCGCCAGCAGCTTGGCTACAGGGATGGGGCAGTACTTC
CASSLATGMGQYF
>TRBV30|NA|TRBD1|TRBJ2-5
TGTGCCTGGGATATTCAGGGGGTTAGGGAGCAGTACTTC
CAWDIQGVREQYF
>TRBV5-1|NA|NA|TRBJ1-1
TGCGCCAGCAGCTTGCAAGGGGGTCCGAACACTGAAGCTTTCTTT
CASSLQGGPNTEAFF
>TRBV7-9|NA|NA|TRBJ2-2
TGTGCCAGCAGCTTAGCAGGCAGGGACATGGCCGGGGAGCTGTTTTTT
CASSLAGRDMAGELFF
>TRBV2|NA|TRBD2|TRBJ2-3
TGTGCCACGAAGACCGGGACTACTAGCACAGATACGCAGTATTTT
CATKTGTTSTDTQYF
>TRBV7-3|once|TRBD1|TRBJ2-7
TGTGCCAGCAGCTTAAAACCGTCCGGGACAGGGTCCTACGAGCAGTACTTC
CASSLKPSGTGSYEQYF
>TRBV11-1|NA|TRBD1|TRBJ2-7
TGTGCCAGCAGCTTAGCGGGACAGAAAACCTACGAGCAGTACTTC
CASSLAGQKTYEQYF
>TRBV7-7|once|TRBD1|TRBJ2-5
TGTGCTAGCATCCTCGGACAGGTAGGTAGGCGGACCCAGTACTTC
CASILGQVGRRTQYF
>TRBV28|NA|TRBD2|TRBJ2-1
TGTGCCAGCAGTTTAGCGGGAGCGTGGTCCTACAATGAGCAGTTCTTC
CASSLAGAWSYNEQFF
>TRBV2|NA|NA|TRBJ2-3
TGTGCCAGCAGTGAATGGGGGCTTCGGAGGGGCACAGATACGCAGTATTTT
CASSEWGLRRGTDTQYF
>TRBV7-7|NA|TRBD2|TRBJ2-3
TGTGCCAGCAGCTTGGGACTAGCGGGGGTCAAAGATACGCAGTATTTT
CASSLGLAGVKDTQYF
>TRBV7-2|NA|NA|TRBJ1-6
TGTGCCAGCAGCCTCCTTAATTCACCCCTCCACTTT
CASSLLNSPLHF